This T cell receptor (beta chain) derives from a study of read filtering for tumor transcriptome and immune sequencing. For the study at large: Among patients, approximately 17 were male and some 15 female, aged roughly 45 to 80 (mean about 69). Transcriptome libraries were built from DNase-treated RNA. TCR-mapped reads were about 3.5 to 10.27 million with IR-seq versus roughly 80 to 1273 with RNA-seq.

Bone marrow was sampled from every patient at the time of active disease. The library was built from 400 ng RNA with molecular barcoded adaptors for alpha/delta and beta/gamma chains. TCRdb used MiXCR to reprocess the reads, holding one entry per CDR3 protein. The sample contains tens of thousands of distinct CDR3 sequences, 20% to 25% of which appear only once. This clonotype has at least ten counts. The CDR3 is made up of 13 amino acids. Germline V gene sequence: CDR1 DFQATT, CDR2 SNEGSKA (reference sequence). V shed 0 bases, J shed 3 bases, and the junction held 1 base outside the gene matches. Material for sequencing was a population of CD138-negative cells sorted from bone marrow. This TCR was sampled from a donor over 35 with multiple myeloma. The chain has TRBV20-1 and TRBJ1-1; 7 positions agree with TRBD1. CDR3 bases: TGCAGTGCTAGAGATCAGGGGGACACTGAAGCTTTCTTT. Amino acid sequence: CSARDQGDTEAFF.